This passage covers 9 T cell receptor beta chains from one sample sequenced in a study of post-analysis software for immune sequencing data. Overall study results and limits: Included in a set of about 5 TRBV segments more frequent in patients than controls were TRBV5-6, TRBV5-1 and TRBV20-1.

Unique molecular identifiers tagged the TCR beta cDNA libraries. TCRdb re-analysed the PCR reads in MiXCR, keeping a single row per CDR3 protein. The sample shows hundreds of thousands of distinct CDR3 sequences, more than 50% of them seen only once. The antigens these receptors bind are not known. Source material: blood. Receptor source: a girl aged 2-15 years with multiple sclerosis.

The chain carries TRBV29-1 and TRBJ1-2, with TRBD1 matching over 7 bases. The CDR3 is 13 residues long. Trimming cost V 6 bases and J 5 bases; bases outside gene matches: 9. The germline V gene has CDR1 SQVTM and CDR2 ANQGSEA. The CDR3 loop is CSVRGQASYGYTF. CDR3 bases: TGCAGCGTCCGAGGACAGGCATCGTATGGCTACACCTTC. Using reference TRBV29-1 and TRBJ1-2 for the parts outside the CDR3, the full variable domain is SAVISQKPSRDICQRGTSLTIQCQVDSQVTMMFWYRQQPGQSLTLIATANQGSEATYESGFVIDKFPISRPNLTFSTLTVSNMSPEDSSIYLCSVRGQASYGYTFGSGTRLTVV.

In regard to this clonotype: Germline is not matched at one junction end, which may reflect a read error. The chain is built from TRBV29-1 and TRBJ2-3, with D tentatively TRBD1 or TRBD2 (5 bases each). CDR1 and CDR2 from the germline V gene are SQVTM and ANQGSEA. The CDR3 extends over 13 amino acids. CDR3 sequence: CNVRGLSTDAQYF. The DNA for the CDR3 is TGCAACGTGAGGGGCCTGTCCACAGATGCGCAGTATTTT.

There are a few counts of this clonotype. The chain links TRBV7-9 to TRBJ1-1; D perhaps matches TRBD1 (5 bases). Trimming took off 1 base at V and 4 bases at J, with 13 bases between the two ends. In germline, CDR1 is SEHNR, CDR2 FQNEAQ (reference sequence). The CDR3 extends over 15 amino acids. In nucleotides, the CDR3 is TGTGCCAGCAGCTTAGAGGGACTGAAGAGCACTGAAGCTTTCTTT. Protein product: CASSLEGLKSTEAFF.

This clonotype was found a few times. The chain is built from TRBV20-1 and TRBJ2-3, with 7 nucleotides matching TRBD1. CDR3 length: 15 amino acids. V gave up 3 bases and J gave up 3 bases; unmatched junction bases: 9. CDR1 is DFQATT and CDR2 is SNEGSKA in the germline V gene (reference sequence). This CDR3 reads CSASGGRGSTDTQYF. CDR3 DNA: TGCAGTGCTAGTGGAGGCAGGGGGTCAACAGATACGCAGTATTTT.

A few counts support this clonotype. CDR3 in DNA: TGTGCCAGCAGACCGGGACCCACAAATTCACCCCTCCACTTT. It codes for CASRPGPTNSPLHF. The V and J genes are TRBV12-3 or TRBV12-4 and TRBJ1-6, with a tentative D call TRBD1 (5 bases). Trimming took 6 bases from V and 7 from J, leaving 13 bases between them. This CDR3 spans 14 amino acids.

This sequence joins TRBV30 and TRBJ2-1, with D unclear. This CDR3 comprises 13 residues. V dropped 0 bases and J dropped 6 bases, with 9 bases sitting between them. CDR1 and CDR2 (germline): GTSNPN, SVGIG (reference sequence). The chain's CDR3 is CAWSVGLGNEQFF. The CDR3 DNA follows: TGTGCCTGGAGTGTAGGTCTGGGCAATGAGCAGTTCTTC.

J is TRBJ2-5 and V is TRBV7-2; a weak D match, TRBD2 (6 bases). The V gene's germline CDR1 is SGHTA and CDR2 FQGNSA. The CDR3 consists of 12 residues. Trimming removed 8 bases from V and 2 bases from J, with 9 bases in between. CDR3 sequence: CASFGGQETQYF. The CDR3 DNA sequence: TGTGCCAGCTTCGGGGGACAAGAGACCCAGTACTTC. The complete variable domain, with remaining parts taken from reference TRBV7-2 and TRBJ2-5, reads GAGVSQSPSNKVTEKGKDVELRCDPISGHTALYWYRQSLGQGLEFLIYFQGNSAPDKSGLPSDRFSAERTGGSVSTLTIQRTQQEDSAVYLCASFGGQETQYFGPGTRLLVL.

The genes are TRBV29-1 and TRBJ1-2, with TRBD1 as a possible D gene (6 bases). Trimming left V 4 bases short and J 5 bases short, with 14 bases between. The CDR3 is made up of 13 amino acids. The V gene's germline CDR1 is SQVTM and CDR2 ANQGSEA. The CDR3: CSVVRGSRYGYTF. Written as DNA, the CDR3 is TGCAGCGTTGTGAGGGGGTCTAGATATGGCTACACCTTC.

The sample holds a few counts of this clonotype. This sequence joins TRBV4-3 and TRBJ2-3, with 7 bases fitting TRBD2. The CDR3 contains 14 residues. The junction had 5 bases not matched to a gene; V was cut back by 2 bases and J by 6 bases. In germline, CDR1 is LGHNA, CDR2 YSLEER. The CDR3 DNA is TGCGCCAGCAGCCAATCCTTAGCGGGCGATACGCAGTATTTT. The encoded protein is CASSQSLAGDTQYF.